The 25 T cell receptor beta chains below come from one sample, sequenced in a study of blood T cells in healthy people across ages. The authors ran a second PCR of about 6 to 12 cycles using a sample-barcoded 5' primer and a J-beta primer mix. MiXCR, applied by TCRdb to the 5' RACE reads, yields one record per CDR3 protein. The sample contains some 920,000 distinct CDR3 sequences, 51% of which appear only once. The sample taken for sequencing was blood. These receptors were taken from a woman aged 55-69 years in good health.

The chain couples TRBV6-2 or TRBV6-3 to TRBJ2-1, with D perhaps TRBD2 (5 bases). Trimming removed 3 bases at V and 3 bases at J, with 12 bases between. This CDR3 is built from 15 residues. Germline V gene lookup returns CDR1 MNHEY and CDR2 SVGEGT. CDR3 in DNA: TGTGCCAGCAGTTATATGGCGGACTTCTACAATGAGCAGTTCTTC. This sequence encodes CASSYMADFYNEQFF.

This sequence joins TRBV28 and TRBJ2-3; 12 nucleotides match TRBD2. The CDR3 length is 15 residues. Germline lookup yields CDR1 MDHEN and CDR2 SYDVKM. Losses at the gene ends were 5 bases for V and 6 bases for J; bases not matched to a gene: 6. For the CDR3, the DNA is TGTGCCAGCAGTCCTCGGACTAGCGGGGTTGATACGCAGTATTTT. It encodes CASSPRTSGVDTQYF.

As regards this clonotype: At one boundary the junction diverges from the germline segment, which might be a read error. The chain is built from TRBV4-1 and TRBJ2-5, with D hard to call. Germline assignment: CDR1 MGHRA and CDR2 YSYEKL. The CDR3 is 14 residues long. The CDR3 sequence: CASNQRTRKETQYF. CDR3 nucleotide sequence: TGCGCCAGCAACCAAAGGACGCGCAAAGAGACCCAGTACTTC.

This clonotype showed up many times. The chain employs TRBV29-1 and TRBJ2-5, with 8 bases fitting TRBD1. This CDR3 comprises 12 residues. Germline V gene sequence: CDR1 SQVTM, CDR2 ANQGSEA. The V gene end was trimmed by 6 bases and the J gene end by 5 bases; junction bases not matched to a gene: 5. The CDR3 bases are TGCAGCGTCACAGGGGGTCGCGAGACCCAGTACTTC. This sequence encodes CSVTGGRETQYF.

This sequence joins TRBV4-1 and TRBJ2-5; tentative D call: TRBD2 (5 bases). Trimming left V 0 bases short and J 2 bases short, with 19 bases between. The CDR3 loop spans 18 amino acids. Germline V gene sequence: CDR1 MGHRA, CDR2 YSYEKL. The CDR3 sequence is CASSQEWGVSYSQETQYF. Written as DNA, the CDR3 is TGCGCCAGCAGCCAAGAGTGGGGAGTTTCCTACTCTCAAGAGACCCAGTACTTC.

The gene calls are TRBV7-8 and TRBJ2-7, with D unclear. Per the germline V gene, CDR1 is SGHVS and CDR2 is FQNEAQ. This CDR3 comprises 14 residues. The V gene lost 7 bases and the J gene lost 0 bases, with 13 bases spanning the gap. As DNA, the CDR3 is TGTGCCAGCATGCTTGGGTTCAGCTCCTACGAGCAGTACTTC. Translated: CASMLGFSSYEQYF.

This clonotype was detected many times. The V call is TRBV29-1, the J call TRBJ2-1, with 9 bases fitting TRBD2. Germline V gives CDR1 SQVTM, CDR2 ANQGSEA. This CDR3 has 14 residues. With 6 bases clipped from V and 5 bases from J, the junction kept 8 bases outside the gene matches. CDR3 sequence: CSVAASGKDNEQFF. The CDR3 DNA is TGCAGCGTCGCTGCTAGCGGGAAGGACAATGAGCAGTTCTTC.

As concerns this clonotype: The germline gene is not matched at one end of the junction; a read error may be the cause. The chain has TRBV29-1 and TRBJ2-3; 9 bases are shared with TRBD2. Germline V gives CDR1 SQVTM, CDR2 ANQGSEA. The CDR3 runs 15 residues. CDR3 region: CSVVPTSGNTGTQYF. DNA for the CDR3: TGCAGCGTTGTTCCGACTAGCGGAAACACAGGTACGCAGTATTTT.

The chain employs TRBV5-6 and TRBJ1-5; D might be TRBD1 (6 bases). Deletions cut 1 base from V and 2 bases from J, with 10 bases between. The CDR3 is 15 amino acids. CDR1 is SGHDT and CDR2 is YYEEEE in the germline V gene. The CDR3 DNA reads TGTGCCAGCAGCTTGCAGGGGTGGGGCAATCAGCCCCAGCATTTT. It encodes CASSLQGWGNQPQHF.

This clonotype was found a few times. The V and J genes are TRBV12-3 or TRBV12-4 and TRBJ1-2; a weak D match, TRBD1 (6 bases). V lost 3 bases and J lost 2, with 10 bases in between. CDR3 length equals 14 residues. In DNA form, the CDR3 reads TGTGCCAGCAGTTTGGAGGGGGTCAACTATGGCTACACCTTC. Translated: CASSLEGVNYGYTF.

V usage is TRBV27 and J usage is TRBJ2-1; a weak D match, TRBD2 (5 bases). Germline CDR1 MNHEY, CDR2 SMNVEV (reference sequence). V was shortened by 3 bases and J by 7 bases, with 13 bases between the two germline ends. The CDR3 consists of 14 residues. The CDR3, as DNA: TGTGCCAGCAGTTTCAGAGGTGGCGGGAATGAGCAGTTCTTC. This codes for CASSFRGGGNEQFF.

The chain carries TRBV7-9 and TRBJ1-6; no clear D gene. The length of the CDR3 is 16 residues. The germline gives CDR1 SEHNR, CDR2 FQNEAQ (reference sequence). Trimming stripped 0 bases from V and 7 bases from J, with 13 bases between. The CDR3 DNA reads TGTGCCAGCAGCTTAGCGGTTGGTATAGGCAATTCACCCCTCCACTTT. Translating it yields CASSLAVGIGNSPLHF.

The chain links TRBV4-1 to TRBJ2-1; 12 bases match TRBD1. CDR3 size: 16 residues. The J segment lost 12 bases and the V segment lost 2 bases, leaving 11 bases of the junction unmatched. Germline V gives CDR1 MGHRA, CDR2 YSYEKL. The CDR3 spells CASSQWDRGPKGGQFF. The CDR3 coding sequence is TGCGCCAGCAGCCAATGGGACAGGGGGCCAAAAGGTGGGCAGTTCTTC.

This clonotype was observed once. The chain recombines TRBV20-1 with TRBJ2-2; no reliable D call. V lost 2 bases, J lost 6 bases, and 16 bases lay in between. The germline V gene encodes CDR1 DFQATT and CDR2 SNEGSKA (reference sequence). The CDR3 is made up of 15 amino acids. The DNA of the CDR3 is TGCAGTGCTAGACTCGGCAGCCGAATGGCCGGGGAGCTGTTTTTT. This codes for CSARLGSRMAGELFF.

The chain couples TRBV7-2 to TRBJ1-2, with 8 positions matching TRBD1. With V trimmed by 4 bases and J by 8 bases, 12 bases remained unmatched. The CDR3 runs 15 residues. Germline lookup yields CDR1 SGHTA and CDR2 FQGNSA. The CDR3 is CASSSPGGAGKGYTF. As DNA, the CDR3 is TGTGCCAGCAGCTCCCCAGGGGGCGCGGGGAAAGGCTACACCTTC.

This clonotype has only a few counts. The chain employs TRBV12-3 or TRBV12-4 and TRBJ2-1; 14 nucleotides align to TRBD2. V gave up 4 bases and J gave up 4 bases; unmatched junction bases: 9. This CDR3 spans 18 amino acids. The DNA of the CDR3 is TGTGCCAGCAGTTGGGGACTAGCGGGAGAAATCCGTTACAATGAGCAGTTCTTC. Its protein product is CASSWGLAGEIRYNEQFF.

This clonotype has a handful of counts. The chain recombines TRBV6-6 with TRBJ2-3; possibly TRBD1 for D (6 bases). Trimming cost V 6 bases and J 3 bases, with 16 bases left between them. Germline V gene sequence: CDR1 MNHNY, CDR2 SVGAGI (reference sequence). CDR3 length: 15 amino acids. The CDR3 here is CASSVGAAVTDTQYF. DNA for the CDR3: TGTGCCAGCAGCGTGGGGGCGGCTGTGACAGATACGCAGTATTTT.

CDR3 loop: CASVTWRQGYQPQHF. In DNA form, the CDR3 reads TGTGCCAGTGTAACCTGGAGACAGGGGTATCAGCCCCAGCATTTT. J is TRBJ1-5 and V is TRBV21-1; TRBD1, the table's D call, lacks a check against the DNA. TRBV21-1 is described as a pseudogene. The CDR3 extends over 15 amino acids.

The chain employs TRBV20-1 and TRBJ2-5; D tentatively fits TRBD1 or TRBD2 (6 bases each). The CDR3 is 15 amino acids. Germline assignment: CDR1 DFQATT and CDR2 SNEGSKA (reference sequence). The V end lost 0 bases, the J end lost 11 bases, and 22 bases lay between the germline ends. Here the CDR3 DNA reads TGCAGTGCTAGAGATCAGGGGACTGGCATGGATGAGCAGTACTTC. As protein: CSARDQGTGMDEQYF.

This clonotype was counted between two and nine times. The chain joins TRBV12-3 or TRBV12-4 to TRBJ2-3, with 8 positions matching TRBD1. The CDR3 length is 15 residues. Unmatched junction bases numbered 3, after V lost 2 bases and J lost 2 bases. The CDR3 sequence is CASSLRTGYTDTQYF. CDR3 in DNA: TGTGCCAGCAGTTTAAGGACAGGGTACACAGATACGCAGTATTTT.

This clonotype was detected only a few times. The chain is built from TRBV11-2 and TRBJ2-3; D is perhaps TRBD1 (6 bases). Germline CDR1 and CDR2: SGHAT and FQNNGV. The CDR3 spans 16 residues. V gave up 5 bases and J gave up 6 bases, with 21 bases separating them. The CDR3 region has the DNA TGTGCCAGCAGCCCGCTGCGAAGCAGGGGACCTGATACGCAGTATTTT. Translation: CASSPLRSRGPDTQYF.

The J gene is TRBJ2-3, the V gene TRBV11-2; D not certain. Trimming stripped 6 bases from V and 5 bases from J, with 9 bases between. The CDR3 sequence is 12 residues long. The V gene's germline CDR1 is SGHAT and CDR2 FQNNGV. DNA for the CDR3: TGTGCCAGCAGTATGAGAGTAGATACGCAGTATTTT. Translating gives CASSMRVDTQYF.

This clonotype was recorded a few times. The chain has TRBV20-1 and TRBJ2-7; D is undetermined. The CDR3 contains 13 residues. Germline CDR1 reads DFQATT; CDR2 reads SNEGSKA (reference sequence). Trimming cost V 5 bases and J 0 bases, with 11 bases left between them. The CDR3 loop is CSAAAPYSYEQYF. Written as DNA, the CDR3 is TGCAGTGCTGCGGCCCCTTACTCCTACGAGCAGTACTTC.

This clonotype was found a few times. The rearrangement uses TRBV7-2 and TRBJ1-2, with 9 bases aligning to TRBD1. The CDR3 contains 15 residues. The trim removed 1 base at V and 7 bases at J, leaving 7 bases unmatched. Germline V lookup: CDR1 SGHTA, CDR2 FQGNSA. CDR3 DNA sequence: TGTGCCAGCAGCTTAGGCGACAGGGGGAAAGGTGGCTACACCTTC. It is translated as CASSLGDRGKGGYTF. The whole variable domain, filled in from reference TRBV7-2 and TRBJ1-2, reads GAGVSQSPSNKVTEKGKDVELRCDPISGHTALYWYRQSLGQGLEFLIYFQGNSAPDKSGLPSDRFSAERTGGSVSTLTIQRTQQEDSAVYLCASSLGDRGKGGYTFGSGTRLTVV.

This clonotype turned up a few times. This chain connects TRBV7-2 to TRBJ2-7; D gene uncertain. Trimming cost V 5 bases and J 7 bases, with 15 bases left between them. This CDR3 contains 13 residues. Germline V gene lookup returns CDR1 SGHTA and CDR2 FQGNSA. The chain's CDR3 is CASSPLGRREQYF. In nucleotides, the CDR3 is TGTGCCAGCAGCCCCTTGGGCAGACGGGAGCAGTACTTC.